Shown below are 15 T cell receptor beta chains from a single sample sequenced in a study of OX40 agonist ivuxolimab in advanced cancers. Profiled with immunoSEQ multiplex PCR; TCRdb holds only in-frame clones, not every one. The sample records approximately 100,000 clones, about 90% being singletons. The source was CD4+ or CD8+ T cells sorted from blood, collected in a trial of the OX40 agonist ivuxolimab. These receptor sequences come from an adult with an advanced solid tumor such as melanoma, head and neck, liver or kidney cancer.

This clone was observed a single time. The CDR3 reads CASNEGYEQYF. DNA for the CDR3: TGTGCCAGCAATGAGGGGTACGAGCAGTACTTC. This chain links TRBV6-5 with TRBJ2-7; D is tentatively TRBD1 or TRBD2 (5 bases each). Trimming pared 7 bases from V and 4 bases from J, leaving 8 bases between. This CDR3 is built from 11 residues. CDR1 MNHEY and CDR2 SVGAGI come from the germline V gene.

The V gene is TRBV5-3, the J gene TRBJ1-4; a possible D gene is TRBD1 (5 bases). TRBV5-3 qualifies as an ORF whose function is uncertain. The CDR3 sequence is 14 residues long. Trimming took off 8 bases at V and 5 bases at J, with 16 bases between the two ends. Here the CDR3 DNA reads TGTGCCAGTCTTAGGGGCAGCTTGAATGAAAAACTGTTTTTT. Translated: CASLRGSLNEKLFF.

The chain joins TRBV9 to TRBJ1-3, with 7 bases fitting TRBD1. From germline, CDR1 is SGDLS and CDR2 YYNGEE. V was clipped by 3 bases and J by 2 bases; unmatched bases: 2. This CDR3 has 14 residues. The CDR3 DNA follows: TGTGCCAGCAGCGCACAGGGGCCTGGAAACACCATATATTTT. Its translation: CASSAQGPGNTIYF.

The chain recombines TRBV7-9 with TRBJ2-4; D not resolved. This CDR3 region has 14 residues. V lost 3 bases, J lost 0 bases, and 6 bases lay in between. Germline values: CDR1 SEHNR, CDR2 FQNEAQ (reference sequence). The CDR3 DNA reads as TGTGCCAGCAGCTTCGACATAGCCAAAAACATTCAGTACTTC. This encodes CASSFDIAKNIQYF. The entire variable domain, with the rest obtained from reference TRBV7-9 and TRBJ2-4, is as follows: DTGVSQNPRHKITKRGQNVTFRCDPISEHNRLYWYRQTLGQGPEFLTYFQNEAQLEKSRLLSDRFSAERPKGSFSTLEIQRTEQGDSAMYLCASSFDIAKNIQYFGAGTRLSVL.

The chain uses TRBV28 and TRBJ2-6, with D possibly being TRBD2 (5 bases). Germline V gives CDR1 MDHEN, CDR2 SYDVKM. V was cut by 8 bases and J by 4 bases, with 18 bases left in between. The CDR3 spans 16 residues. CDR3 amino acids: CASSGVVSSGANVLTF. CDR3 coding DNA: TGTGCCAGCTCCGGGGTGGTCTCATCGGGGGCCAACGTCCTGACTTTC.

The chain employs TRBV10-3 and TRBJ1-2, with 9 bases matching TRBD1. This CDR3 comprises 17 residues. The junction had 9 bases not matched to a gene; V was cut back by 3 bases and J by 1 base. Looked up from germline, CDR1 is ENHRY and CDR2 is SYGVKD. CDR3 sequence reads: CAISDLGQGIDNYGYTF. The CDR3 DNA sequence: TGTGCCATCAGTGACCTAGGACAGGGGATCGATAACTATGGCTACACCTTC.

A remark on this clone: Here the CDR3 omits its conserved ending phenylalanine or tryptophan, so a read error is the likely source. The J gene is TRBJ1-2, the V gene TRBV29-1; no clear D gene. This CDR3 has 10 amino acids. Deletions cut 7 bases from V and 7 bases from J, with 10 bases between. Germline-derived CDR1 and CDR2 are SQVTM and ANQGSEA. CDR3 sequence (DNA): TGCAGCGCCCTGGGAACTGGCTACACCTCC. As protein: CSALGTGYTS.

This chain links TRBV28 with TRBJ1-1; D is possibly TRBD1 (6 bases). CDR1 is MDHEN, CDR2 SYDVKM, per germline. V lost 2 bases and J 0 bases, leaving 7 bases between the germline ends. The CDR3 is 14 amino acids. The CDR3 DNA sequence: TGTGCCAGCAGTTTAACAGGGATGAACACTGAAGCTTTCTTT. Its translation is CASSLTGMNTEAFF.

This chain uses TRBV6-5 with TRBJ1-2; D is unresolved. V was pared by 1 base and J by 6 bases, with 12 bases between. This CDR3 region has 14 residues. CDR1 and CDR2 from the germline V gene are MNHEY and SVGAGI. The DNA of the CDR3 is TGTGCCAGCAGTTACTGGGATAGGTCGGATGGCTACACCTTC. Its protein is CASSYWDRSDGYTF.

The J gene is TRBJ1-4, the V gene TRBV6-6; D gene unclear. Germline values: CDR1 MNHNY, CDR2 SVGAGI (reference sequence). Trimming cost V 2 bases and J 3 bases, with 13 bases left between them. The CDR3 sequence is 16 residues long. As DNA, the CDR3 is TGTGCCAGCAGTTACACCGGCCAGCCGGCTAATGAAAAACTGTTTTTT. Translation: CASSYTGQPANEKLFF.

Only one count was recorded for this clone. The V call is TRBV29-1, the J call TRBJ1-2, with D maybe TRBD1 (5 bases). The CDR3 runs to 13 residues. V shed 4 bases and J shed 2 bases, with 11 bases lying between them. Germline V gene data show CDR1 as SQVTM and CDR2 as ANQGSEA. CDR3 loop: CSVARQLNYGYTF. CDR3 in DNA: TGCAGCGTTGCGAGACAGCTAAACTATGGCTACACCTTC.

As DNA, the CDR3 is TGTGCCAGCAGCTTACGGCTAGCGGGGGGCCGAAGAGAGACCCAGTACTTC. The encoded protein is CASSLRLAGGRRETQYF. The genes are TRBV11-3 and TRBJ2-5; 11 nucleotides agree with TRBD2. CDR1 and CDR2 from the germline V gene are SGHNT and YENEEA. This CDR3 spans 17 amino acids. The ends lost 2 bases at V and 4 bases at J; junction bases unmatched: 9.

The chain recombines TRBV29-1 with TRBJ2-5; 8 bases are a match to TRBD2. Per germline, CDR1 SQVTM and CDR2 ANQGSEA. Germline trimming cut 4 bases from V and 0 bases from J; bases unmatched to any gene: 7. The CDR3 spans 15 residues. The CDR3 loop reads CSVVRARGDQETQYF. The CDR3 DNA reads as TGCAGCGTTGTACGCGCGCGGGGGGACCAAGAGACCCAGTACTTC.

The V call is TRBV6-4, the J call TRBJ2-7; D perhaps matches TRBD1 (5 bases). V lost 0 bases to trimming and J lost 0 bases, with 12 bases between them. This CDR3 region has 16 residues. Germline CDR1 reads MRHNA; CDR2 reads SNTAGT. The CDR3 DNA reads as TGTGCCAGCAGTGACTCCCCGACAGAGTCCTCCTACGAGCAGTACTTC. Its protein is CASSDSPTESSYEQYF.

This clone came up once. The rearrangement links TRBV6-5 to TRBJ1-3, with 7 positions matching TRBD1. Germline-derived CDR1 and CDR2 are MNHEY and SVGAGI. CDR3 length: 16 amino acids. V shed 0 bases and J 7 bases; nucleotides not matched to a gene: 9. The CDR3: CASSYSKAQGRNTIYF. The CDR3, as DNA: TGTGCCAGCAGTTACTCGAAAGCACAGGGGAGGAACACCATATATTTT.